Below are 23 T cell receptor beta chains sequenced from a single sample in a study of cytomegalovirus exposure and HLA in healthy donors (dated by TCRdb to the late 2010s). The library came from the immunoSEQ multiplex PCR assay. For the multiplex PCR, a mixture combining 60 forward primers for TCR Vbeta segments and 13 reverse primers for TCR Jbeta segments was used. Drawn from immuneACCESS, this table holds only the in-frame rearrangements with V and J called that TCRdb kept. Clones are partly lost; checked studies trace under half to an unresolved V gene and leave the rest unexplained. This sample holds 150,000 to 200,000 clones; about 80% were observed only once. The top ten constitute over 1.2% of the sample. Material: PBMCs. Receptors originate from a girl aged 5 to 17 in good health and CMV-seropositive.

The count of this clone is one. This chain links TRBV27 with TRBJ2-1; 8 bases agree with TRBD1. Per the germline V gene, CDR1 is MNHEY and CDR2 is SMNVEV (reference sequence). The length of the CDR3 is 16 residues. V shed 2 bases and J 4 bases; nucleotides not matched to a gene: 7. The CDR3 reads CASSLGVTGAYNEQFF. The CDR3 nucleotides are TGTGCCAGCAGTTTAGGGGTGACAGGGGCATACAATGAGCAGTTCTTC.

This chain connects TRBV2 to TRBJ2-3; TRBD2 agrees at 10 bases. Germline V gives CDR1 SNHLY, CDR2 FYNNEI. V trimming: 2 bases; J trimming: 7 bases; junction bases outside the gene matches: 12. This CDR3 has 17 residues. CDR3 sequence reads: CASSEWVSGGMRNTQYF. DNA for the CDR3: TGTGCCAGCAGTGAATGGGTTAGCGGGGGGATGAGAAATACGCAGTATTTT.

The chain recombines TRBV11-2 with TRBJ2-7; 12 positions agree with TRBD2. Germline trimming cut 1 base from V and 6 bases from J; bases unmatched to any gene: 7. CDR3 size: 16 residues. Germline loops: CDR1 SGHAT, CDR2 FQNNGV. CDR3 nucleotide sequence: TGTGCCAGCAGCTTAGGACTAGCGGGAGCGTATGGCGAGCAGTACTTC. It specifies CASSLGLAGAYGEQYF.

The rearrangement joins TRBV28 to TRBJ2-5; perhaps TRBD1 as D (6 bases). The CDR3 loop spans 13 amino acids. Between the trimmed V and J ends, which lost 3 bases and 4 bases, there was a span of 9 bases. Per the germline V gene, CDR1 is MDHEN and CDR2 is SYDVKM. The CDR3 sequence is CASSFLGGETQYF. DNA of the CDR3: TGTGCCAGCAGTTTCCTAGGGGGAGAGACCCAGTACTTC.

The V gene is TRBV28, the J gene TRBJ1-5; unclear D gene. V lost 1 base and J lost 7, with 2 bases in between. Per germline, CDR1 MDHEN and CDR2 SYDVKM. There are 11 residues in the CDR3. CDR3: CASSLSQPQHF. The DNA of the CDR3 is TGTGCCAGCAGTTTATCGCAGCCCCAGCATTTT.

The chain has TRBV30 and TRBJ2-4; D perhaps matches TRBD2 (6 bases). Germline CDR1 reads GTSNPN; CDR2 reads SVGIG (reference sequence). V was pared by 2 bases and J by 3 bases, with 8 bases between. This CDR3 has 13 amino acids. The CDR3, as DNA: TGTGCCTGGAGTTCGGGGGACAAAAACATTCAGTACTTC. Amino acids: CAWSSGDKNIQYF.

The chain joins TRBV19 to TRBJ2-5, with 7 bases matching TRBD2. Germline CDR1 and CDR2: LNHDA and SQIVND (reference sequence). Germline trimming cut 5 bases from V and 2 bases from J; bases unmatched to any gene: 8. The CDR3 loop spans 15 amino acids. The CDR3 DNA reads as TGTGCCAGTAGTCGTCCGGGACTAACGCAAGAGACCCAGTACTTC. This sequence encodes CASSRPGLTQETQYF.

For the CDR3, the DNA is TGTGCCAGCAGCCAGGTTCTCCGGAGCTCCTACGAGCAGTACTTC. It translates to CASSQVLRSSYEQYF. J is TRBJ2-7 and V is TRBV4-2; the D is unclear. V was pared by 3 bases and J by 0 bases, with 12 bases between. The CDR3 has 15 amino acids. CDR1 is LGHNA and CDR2 is YNFKEQ in the germline V gene.

The chain joins TRBV29-1 to TRBJ1-1; D gene ambiguous. The CDR3 extends over 13 amino acids. CDR1 is SQVTM and CDR2 is ANQGSEA in the germline V gene. Trimming took off 7 bases at V and 0 bases at J, with 12 bases between the two ends. CDR3 coding DNA: TGCAGCGCCGCGGGTACCCTGAACACTGAAGCTTTCTTT. This translates into CSAAGTLNTEAFF.

V is TRBV30 and J is TRBJ2-4; perhaps TRBD1 as D (6 bases). The CDR3 runs 13 residues. Germline CDR1 GTSNPN, CDR2 SVGIG (reference sequence). The V and J ends lost 2 bases and 14 bases respectively, with 19 bases between them. The CDR3 coding sequence is TGTGCCTGGAGTATCCAGGGTCAGGGGAAGGAGTACTTC. Translated: CAWSIQGQGKEYF.

This clone was observed once. The V and J genes are TRBV9 and TRBJ1-1; perhaps TRBD1 as D (6 bases). Germline V gives CDR1 SGDLS, CDR2 YYNGEE. V lost 0 bases to trimming and J lost 1 base, with 19 bases between them. The CDR3 length is 18 residues. The DNA for the CDR3 is TGTGCCAGCAGCGTAGCGGGAGGGGGGGGCATGGAGAACACTGAAGCTTTCTTT. This gives the protein CASSVAGGGGMENTEAFF. Using reference TRBV9 and TRBJ1-1 for the parts outside the CDR3, the full variable domain is DSGVTQTPKHLITATGQRVTLRCSPRSGDLSVYWYQQSLDQGLQFLIQYYNGEERAKGNILERFSAQQFPDLHSELNLSSLELGDSALYFCASSVAGGGGMENTEAFFGQGTRLTVV.

The chain employs TRBV7-9 and TRBJ1-5; TRBD1 matches 7 bases. In germline, CDR1 is SEHNR, CDR2 FQNEAQ (reference sequence). The CDR3 totals 15 residues. The V gene end was trimmed by 4 bases and the J gene end by 6 bases; junction bases not matched to a gene: 9. This chain's CDR3 is CASSSTSQGGQPQHF. CDR3 coding DNA: TGTGCCAGCAGCTCAACCAGTCAGGGGGGTCAGCCCCAGCATTTT. Full variable domain (missing parts from reference TRBV7-9 and TRBJ1-5): DTGVSQNPRHKITKRGQNVTFRCDPISEHNRLYWYRQTLGQGPEFLTYFQNEAQLEKSRLLSDRFSAERPKGSFSTLEIQRTEQGDSAMYLCASSSTSQGGQPQHFGDGTRLSIL.

This sequence joins TRBV10-3 and TRBJ2-3; D may be TRBD2 (6 bases). V was pared by 0 bases and J by 3 bases, with 16 bases between. This CDR3 region has 17 residues. Germline loops: CDR1 ENHRY, CDR2 SYGVKD. The CDR3 nucleotides are TGTGCCATCAGTGAGTCTGGTGGGACGGGGGAGACAGATACGCAGTATTTT. Translated, it gives CAISESGGTGETDTQYF.

This clone came up a few times. The chain recombines TRBV28 with TRBJ2-7; TRBD2 agrees at 7 bases. CDR1 and CDR2 (germline): MDHEN, SYDVKM. After removal of 3 bases from V and 5 bases from J, the junction contained 7 bases not matched to a gene. The CDR3 loop spans 14 amino acids. CDR3 coding DNA: TGTGCCAGCAGTTTCATGACTAGCAGCAACGAGCAGTACTTC. It specifies CASSFMTSSNEQYF.

V is TRBV29-1 and J is TRBJ2-3; D gene ambiguous. Trimming left V 3 bases short and J 2 bases short, with 9 bases between. Germline V gene sequence: CDR1 SQVTM, CDR2 ANQGSEA. CDR3 length: 13 residues. The CDR3 coding sequence is TGCAGCGTTGATGGCAGCGACACAGATACGCAGTATTTT. Encoded protein: CSVDGSDTDTQYF.

The count of this clone is one. The CDR3 nucleotides read TGCGCCAGCAGCGGGCTGACTAGCGAGCAAGAGACCCAGTACTTC. This translates into CASSGLTSEQETQYF. The chain links TRBV5-1 to TRBJ2-5; 8 positions agree with TRBD2. J lost 2 bases, V lost 4 bases, and 7 bases had no gene match. There are 15 residues in the CDR3. Per germline, CDR1 SGHRS and CDR2 YFSETQ.

CDR3 nucleotides: TGTGCCAGCAGCCCTCCAGGTAGGGAGCCCTACGAGCAGTACTTC. Translating gives CASSPPGREPYEQYF. The chain couples TRBV9 to TRBJ2-7; a weak D match, TRBD2 (5 bases). V lost 4 bases, J lost 2 bases, and 16 bases lay in between. Germline CDR1 and CDR2: SGDLS and YYNGEE. This CDR3 contains 15 residues.

The CDR3 sequence is CAISEVDGGNQPQHF. The DNA for the CDR3 is TGTGCCATCAGTGAGGTAGACGGAGGGAATCAGCCCCAGCATTTT. The chain recombines TRBV10-3 with TRBJ1-5; the D is unclear. V was clipped by 2 bases and J by 4 bases, with 12 bases between them. Germline V gene sequence: CDR1 ENHRY, CDR2 SYGVKD. This CDR3 spans 15 amino acids.

CDR3 loop: CASSLAGTEAFF. The CDR3 bases are TGTGCCAGCAGCCTCGCCGGGACTGAAGCTTTCTTT. The genes are TRBV6-5 and TRBJ1-1; D gene uncertain. V was pared by 6 bases and J by 5 bases, with 10 bases between. The length of the CDR3 is 12 residues. Germline V CDR1 and CDR2: MNHEY, SVGAGI.

V and J are TRBV19 and TRBJ2-2, with 8 bases lining up with TRBD1. This CDR3 contains 13 residues. CDR1 LNHDA and CDR2 SQIVND come from the germline V gene (reference sequence). The V gene end was trimmed by 1 base and the J gene end by 10 bases; junction bases not matched to a gene: 2. CDR3 loop: CASSIAGGEELFF. CDR3 DNA sequence: TGTGCCAGTAGTATAGCAGGGGGCGAGGAGCTGTTTTTT.

In regard to this clone: The same CDR3 can be traced to other DNA sequences in this sample. CDR3 in amino acids: CASSVGPGTEAFF. CDR3 nucleotides: TGTGCCAGCAGCGTAGGGCCGGGAACTGAAGCTTTCTTT. V and J are TRBV9 and TRBJ1-1, with no clear D. The CDR3 runs 13 residues. Trimming left V 0 bases short and J 5 bases short, with 8 bases between. The germline V gene has CDR1 SGDLS and CDR2 YYNGEE.

The CDR3 is CASSFQGSNTEAFF. CDR3 in DNA: TGCGCCAGCAGCTTTCAGGGATCAAACACTGAAGCTTTCTTT. The V and J genes are TRBV5-1 and TRBJ1-1; TRBD1 might be the D (5 bases). The V gene lost 2 bases and the J gene lost 2 bases, with 10 bases spanning the gap. The CDR3 spans 14 residues. CDR1 is SGHRS, CDR2 YFSETQ, per germline.

The genes are TRBV5-4 and TRBJ2-3; 8 bases line up with TRBD2. Trimming removed 5 bases from V and 5 bases from J; junction bases left unmatched: 7. The CDR3 runs 14 residues. Germline lookup yields CDR1 SGHNT and CDR2 YYREEE (reference sequence). The CDR3 loop reads CASSPAGGVDTQYF. In nucleotides, the CDR3 is TGTGCCAGCAGTCCCGCCGGGGGGGTAGATACGCAGTATTTT.